This TCR beta chain was documented in a study of identical twins. The germline gives CDR1 SGHDN, CDR2 FVKESK. The CDR3 spans 17 residues. V was trimmed by 0 bases and J by 4 bases, leaving 19 bases between them. This clonotype came up many times. TCRdb ran MiXCR on the 5' RACE reads and lists one entry per CDR3 protein. Of about 470,000 distinct CDR3 sequences in the sample, 24% were seen once. The same sample was also used in a study of T cells expressing NK-cell markers.

The sequence was obtained from a woman in her late teens or twenties in good health. Source material: CD4+ T cells sorted from blood. This chain connects TRBV14 to TRBJ2-7; possible D gene TRBD1, 5 bases. The CDR3 DNA follows: TGTGCCAGCAGCCAAGATCTATCCCCAGGGTTCACATACGAGCAGTACTTC. Amino acid sequence: CASSQDLSPGFTYEQYF.